In this sample, the clone carrying this TCR beta chain turned up a few times. The sample is drawn from a study of blood T cell repertoires in COVID-19. TCRdb's copy holds only in-frame clones and misses some; the assay was immunoSEQ multiplex PCR. The data hold roughly 150,000 clones, with about four fifths observed a single time. V shed 5 bases, J shed 1 base, and the junction held 8 bases outside the gene matches. The germline gives CDR1 MNHNY, CDR2 SVGAGI (reference sequence). This CDR3 is 17 amino acids long. Material: peripheral blood. The origin of this receptor is a woman of 80 years or more with acute or convalescent COVID-19. This chain connects TRBV6-6 to TRBJ1-6, with 7 bases that match TRBD1. The DNA of the CDR3 is TGTGCCAGCAGTCCACTCCGACAGGGTTCCTATAATTCACCCCTCCACTTT. Residues: CASSPLRQGSYNSPLHF.